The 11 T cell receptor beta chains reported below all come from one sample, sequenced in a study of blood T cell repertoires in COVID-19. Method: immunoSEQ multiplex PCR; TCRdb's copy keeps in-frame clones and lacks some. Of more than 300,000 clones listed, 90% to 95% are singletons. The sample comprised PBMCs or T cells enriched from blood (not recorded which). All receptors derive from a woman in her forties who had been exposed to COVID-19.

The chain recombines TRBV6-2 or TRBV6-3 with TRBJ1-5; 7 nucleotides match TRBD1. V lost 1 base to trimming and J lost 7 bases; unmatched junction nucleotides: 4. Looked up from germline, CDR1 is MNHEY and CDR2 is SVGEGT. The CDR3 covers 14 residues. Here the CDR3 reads CASSYWQGVQPQHF. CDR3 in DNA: TGTGCCAGCAGTTACTGGCAGGGGGTGCAGCCCCAGCATTTT.

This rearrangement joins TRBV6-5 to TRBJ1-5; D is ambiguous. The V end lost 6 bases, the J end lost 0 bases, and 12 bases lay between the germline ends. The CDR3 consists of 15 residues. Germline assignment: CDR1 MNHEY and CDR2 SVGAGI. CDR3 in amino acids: CASRPTSYSNQPQHF. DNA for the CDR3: TGTGCCAGCAGGCCTACTAGTTATAGCAATCAGCCCCAGCATTTT.

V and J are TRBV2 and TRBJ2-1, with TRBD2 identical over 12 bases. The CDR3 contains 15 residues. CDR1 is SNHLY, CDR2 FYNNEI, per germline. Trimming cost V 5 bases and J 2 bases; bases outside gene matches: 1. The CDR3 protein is CASSPSGGAYNEQFF. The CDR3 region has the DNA TGTGCCAGCAGTCCTAGCGGGGGGGCCTACAATGAGCAGTTCTTC.

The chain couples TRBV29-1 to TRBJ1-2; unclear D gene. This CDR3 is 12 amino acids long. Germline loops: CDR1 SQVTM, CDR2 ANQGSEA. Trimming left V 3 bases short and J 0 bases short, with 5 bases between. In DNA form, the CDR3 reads TGCAGCGTTGATTCGTCTAACTATGGCTACACCTTC. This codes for CSVDSSNYGYTF.

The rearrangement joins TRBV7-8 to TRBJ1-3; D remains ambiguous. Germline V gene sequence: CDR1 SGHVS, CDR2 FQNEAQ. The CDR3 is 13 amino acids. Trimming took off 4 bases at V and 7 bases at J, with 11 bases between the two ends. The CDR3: CASSSSAGNTIYF. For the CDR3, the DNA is TGTGCCAGCAGCTCCTCGGCCGGGAACACCATATATTTT.

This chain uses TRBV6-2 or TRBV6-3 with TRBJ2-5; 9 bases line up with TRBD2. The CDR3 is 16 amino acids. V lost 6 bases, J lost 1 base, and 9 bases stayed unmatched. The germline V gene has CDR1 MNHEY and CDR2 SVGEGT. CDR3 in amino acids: CASSAAASGTQETQYF. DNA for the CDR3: TGTGCCAGCAGCGCCGCGGCTAGCGGGACCCAAGAGACCCAGTACTTC.

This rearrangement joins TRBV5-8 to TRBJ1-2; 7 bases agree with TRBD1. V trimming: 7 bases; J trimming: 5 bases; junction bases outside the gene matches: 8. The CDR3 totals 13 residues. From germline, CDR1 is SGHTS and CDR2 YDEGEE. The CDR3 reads CASFRGDRYGYTF. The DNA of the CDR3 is TGTGCCAGCTTCAGGGGGGACCGATATGGCTACACCTTC.

The CDR3 loop reads CASSLGGGADYGYTF. The CDR3 bases are TGTGCCAGCAGCTTAGGCGGCGGGGCCGACTATGGCTACACCTTC. The chain links TRBV7-9 to TRBJ1-2, with a weak D call TRBD1 (5 bases). CDR1 and CDR2 (germline): SEHNR, FQNEAQ (reference sequence). The CDR3 length is 15 residues. V was trimmed by 1 base and J by 3 bases, leaving 12 bases between them.

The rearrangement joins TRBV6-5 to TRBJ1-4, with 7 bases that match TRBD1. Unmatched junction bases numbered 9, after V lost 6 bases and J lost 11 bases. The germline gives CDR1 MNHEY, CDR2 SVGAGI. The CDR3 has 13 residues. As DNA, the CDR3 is TGTGCCAGCAGCGCAGAGGGGGCGGGCAAACTGTTTTTT. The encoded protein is CASSAEGAGKLFF.

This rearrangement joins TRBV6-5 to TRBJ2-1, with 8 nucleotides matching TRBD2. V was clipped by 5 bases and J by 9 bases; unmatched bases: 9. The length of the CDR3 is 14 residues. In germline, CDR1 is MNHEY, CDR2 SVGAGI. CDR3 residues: CASSPGGGYVEQFF. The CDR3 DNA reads TGTGCCAGCAGTCCGGGGGGGGGATATGTTGAGCAGTTCTTC.

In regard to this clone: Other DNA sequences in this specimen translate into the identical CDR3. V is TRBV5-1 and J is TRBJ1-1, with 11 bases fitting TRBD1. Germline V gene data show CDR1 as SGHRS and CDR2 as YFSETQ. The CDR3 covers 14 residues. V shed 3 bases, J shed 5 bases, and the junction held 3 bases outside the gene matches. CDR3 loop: CASSSGTGGTEAFF. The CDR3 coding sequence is TGCGCCAGCAGCTCAGGGACAGGGGGTACTGAAGCTTTCTTT.